A selection of T cell receptor beta chains follows, all from one sample in a study of patients and donors after allogeneic stem cell transplantation. TCRdb processed the RT-PCR reads anew with MiXCR; each CDR3 protein has one entry. The data contain under 200,000 distinct CDR3 sequences, approximately 28% of them singletons. Sequenced: blood, either unsorted or a sorted T cell fraction (not recorded which). These receptors originate from a human donor who was either an allogeneic HSCT recipient or a stem cell or donor lymphocyte infusion donor (not recorded which). It is not recorded whose cells these are; they may come from a transplant donor. The CDR3 runs from the conserved cysteine through the conserved F or W. A D gene is named only where the DNA matches it firmly. Only some rows state a clone size, as once, few, many or a class for expanded clones.

D: .; size: few; J: TRBJ2-5; V: TRBV5-1; CDR3: CASSPGQPHQETQYF; DNA: TGCGCCAGCAGTCCCGGACAGCCACACCAAGAGACCCAGTACTTC
D: .; size: .; J: TRBJ2-3; V: TRBV6-6; CDR3: CASSYSITSWSADTQYF; DNA: TGTGCCAGCAGTTACTCGATAACCAGCTGGTCCGCAGATACGCAGTATTTT
D: TRBD1; size: .; J: TRBJ2-4; V: TRBV20-1; CDR3: CSGSRDSSKNIQYF; DNA: TGCAGTGGGAGCCGGGACAGCTCGAAAAACATTCAGTACTTC
D: .; size: few; J: TRBJ1-1; V: TRBV4-3; CDR3: CASSQDTGRYTEAFF; DNA: TGCGCCAGCAGCCAAGACACAGGGCGGTACACTGAAGCTTTCTTT
D: TRBD1; size: many; J: TRBJ1-2; V: TRBV4-3; CDR3: CASSQDGDRPVYGYTF; DNA: TGCGCCAGCAGCCAAGACGGGGACAGGCCGGTCTATGGCTACACCTTC
D: .; size: .; J: TRBJ2-3; V: TRBV6-5; CDR3: CASSYSEQMHTQYF; DNA: TGTGCCAGCAGTTACTCTGAACAAATGCATACGCAGTATTTT
D: TRBD2; size: .; J: TRBJ2-1; V: TRBV15; CDR3: CATSRDWAGADNEQFF; DNA: TGTGCCACCAGCAGAGATTGGGCGGGAGCAGACAATGAGCAGTTCTTC
D: .; size: few; J: TRBJ2-7; V: TRBV10-3; CDR3: CAIRGREPTYEQYF; DNA: TGTGCCATCAGGGGCCGAGAACCGACCTACGAGCAGTACTTC
D: .; size: few; J: TRBJ1-5; V: TRBV28; CDR3: CASSFASSNQPQHF; DNA: TGTGCCAGCAGTTTTGCCAGTAGCAATCAGCCCCAGCATTTT
D: .; size: .; J: TRBJ2-4; V: TRBV20-1; CDR3: CSAFPENIQYF; DNA: TGCAGTGCTTTCCCGGAAAACATTCAGTACTTC
D: .; size: few; J: TRBJ2-3; V: TRBV29-1; CDR3: CSVLTRHTDTQYF; DNA: TGCAGCGTCCTAACGAGACACACAGATACGCAGTATTTT
D: TRBD1; size: few; J: TRBJ2-7; V: TRBV6-6; CDR3: CASSRTGGEQYF; DNA: TGTGCCAGCAGCCGGACAGGCGGGGAGCAGTACTTC
D: .; size: .; J: TRBJ2-7; V: TRBV12-3/TRBV12-4; CDR3: CASTFKEQRYEQYF; DNA: TGTGCCAGCACCTTTAAGGAACAGCGCTACGAGCAGTACTTC
D: TRBD1; size: few; J: TRBJ1-1; V: TRBV5-6; CDR3: CASSWVDRGNTEAFF; DNA: TGTGCCAGCAGCTGGGTGGACAGGGGGAACACTGAAGCTTTCTTT
D: .; size: many; J: TRBJ2-1; V: TRBV10-3; CDR3: CAISEGGHNEQFF; DNA: TGTGCCATCAGTGAAGGGGGGCACAATGAGCAGTTCTTC
D: .; size: few; J: TRBJ2-7; V: TRBV25-1; CDR3: CATQRGSVYEQYF; DNA: TGTGCCACCCAAAGGGGCAGCGTCTACGAGCAGTACTTC
D: .; size: few; J: TRBJ2-2; V: TRBV7-8; CDR3: CASSSAGGNTGELFF; DNA: TGTGCCAGCAGCTCCGCCGGAGGGAACACCGGGGAGCTGTTTTTT
D: TRBD2; size: medium-sized; J: TRBJ2-1; V: TRBV29-1; CDR3: CSGGGSGNNEQFF; DNA: TGCAGTGGAGGTGGTAGCGGGAACAATGAGCAGTTCTTC
D: .; size: few; J: TRBJ1-4; V: TRBV30; CDR3: CAWSRTGLGEKLFF; DNA: TGTGCCTGGAGTCGAACAGGCCTAGGTGAAAAACTGTTTTTT
D: TRBD1; size: .; J: TRBJ2-7; V: TRBV24-1; CDR3: CATSAASGTGKTYEQYF; DNA: TGTGCCACCAGTGCCGCCTCCGGGACAGGTAAAACCTACGAGCAGTACTTC
D: TRBD1; size: .; J: TRBJ1-1; V: TRBV10-3; CDR3: CAISTDRGTEAFF; DNA: TGTGCCATCAGCACGGACAGGGGCACTGAAGCTTTCTTT
D: .; size: .; J: TRBJ1-2; V: TRBV28; CDR3: CASSYPGLGYGYTF; DNA: TGTGCCAGCAGTTACCCGGGGCTCGGCTATGGCTACACCTTC
D: TRBD1; size: many; J: TRBJ1-6; V: TRBV7-9; CDR3: CASTATGSNSPLHF; DNA: TGTGCCAGCACCGCGACAGGGAGCAATTCACCCCTCCACTTT
D: TRBD1; size: .; J: TRBJ2-7; V: TRBV6-2/TRBV6-3; CDR3: CASSYLTFDRGPSQYF; DNA: TGTGCCAGCAGTTACCTAACCTTCGACAGGGGCCCCTCGCAGTACTTC
D: TRBD1; size: few; J: TRBJ2-5; V: TRBV4-3; CDR3: CASSPSTPGQGKETQYF; DNA: TGCGCCAGCAGCCCCTCTACCCCGGGACAGGGAAAAGAGACCCAGTACTTC
D: TRBD2; size: few; J: TRBJ2-5; V: TRBV7-2; CDR3: CASSSPLAGEGETQYF; DNA: TGTGCCAGCAGCTCCCCTCTAGCGGGAGAGGGGGAGACCCAGTACTTC
D: TRBD1; size: .; J: TRBJ1-1; V: TRBV7-9; CDR3: CASSRQGATEAFF; DNA: TGTGCCAGCAGCCGACAGGGTGCCACTGAAGCTTTCTTT
D: .; size: .; J: TRBJ2-1; V: TRBV4-3; CDR3: CASSQDRGLSSYNEQFF; DNA: TGCGCCAGCAGCCAAGATAGGGGCCTGAGCTCCTACAATGAGCAGTTCTTC
D: TRBD1; size: .; J: TRBJ2-1; V: TRBV7-7; CDR3: CASSLGTGGKNEQFF; DNA: TGTGCTAGCAGCTTAGGGACAGGGGGGAAGAATGAGCAGTTCTTC
D: .; size: .; J: TRBJ2-7; V: TRBV4-1; CDR3: CASSQRFSYEQYF; DNA: TGCGCCAGCAGCCAACGGTTCTCCTACGAGCAGTACTTC
D: TRBD1; size: .; J: TRBJ2-7; V: TRBV25-1; CDR3: CASSEYYTGTVDYEQYF; DNA: TGTGCCAGCAGTGAATACTATACCGGGACAGTGGACTACGAGCAGTACTTC
D: .; size: .; J: TRBJ1-1; V: TRBV7-2; CDR3: CASSLLRTEAFF; DNA: TGTGCCAGCAGTCTCCTACGCACTGAAGCTTTCTTT
D: .; size: few; J: TRBJ2-1; V: TRBV9; CDR3: CASSVGPPNEQFF; DNA: TGTGCCAGCAGCGTTGGGCCACCCAATGAGCAGTTCTTC
D: .; size: .; J: TRBJ2-2; V: TRBV20-1; CDR3: CSANGLRGTGELFF; DNA: TGCAGTGCTAACGGTCTTCGCGGGACCGGGGAGCTGTTTTTT
D: .; size: .; J: TRBJ1-5; V: TRBV20-1; CDR3: CSARPLDSNQPQHF; DNA: TGCAGTGCTAGACCCTTGGACAGCAATCAGCCCCAGCATTTT
D: TRBD1; size: many; J: TRBJ1-2; V: TRBV12-3/TRBV12-4; CDR3: CASSLGQGGGYTF; DNA: TGTGCCAGCAGTCTTGGACAGGGTGGTGGCTACACCTTC
D: .; size: .; J: TRBJ1-2; V: TRBV18; CDR3: CASSPGVQDSGYTF; DNA: TGTGCCAGCTCACCAGGGGTTCAAGATAGTGGCTACACCTTC
D: .; size: .; J: TRBJ2-2; V: TRBV10-3; CDR3: CAISESIGIRRELFF; DNA: TGTGCCATCAGTGAGTCGATTGGGATACGACGGGAGCTGTTTTTT